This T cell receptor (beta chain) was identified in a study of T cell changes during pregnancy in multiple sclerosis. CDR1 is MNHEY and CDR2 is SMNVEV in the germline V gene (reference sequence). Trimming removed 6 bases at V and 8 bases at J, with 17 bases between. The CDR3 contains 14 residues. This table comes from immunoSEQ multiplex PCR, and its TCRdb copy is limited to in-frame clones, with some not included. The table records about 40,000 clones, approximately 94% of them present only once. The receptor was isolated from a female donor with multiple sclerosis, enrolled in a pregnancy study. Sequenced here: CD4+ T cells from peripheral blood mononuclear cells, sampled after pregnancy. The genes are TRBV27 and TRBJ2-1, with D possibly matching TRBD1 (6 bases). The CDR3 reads CASRFAGAVDEQFF. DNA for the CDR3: TGTGCCAGCAGATTCGCAGGGGCCGTTGATGAGCAGTTCTTC.